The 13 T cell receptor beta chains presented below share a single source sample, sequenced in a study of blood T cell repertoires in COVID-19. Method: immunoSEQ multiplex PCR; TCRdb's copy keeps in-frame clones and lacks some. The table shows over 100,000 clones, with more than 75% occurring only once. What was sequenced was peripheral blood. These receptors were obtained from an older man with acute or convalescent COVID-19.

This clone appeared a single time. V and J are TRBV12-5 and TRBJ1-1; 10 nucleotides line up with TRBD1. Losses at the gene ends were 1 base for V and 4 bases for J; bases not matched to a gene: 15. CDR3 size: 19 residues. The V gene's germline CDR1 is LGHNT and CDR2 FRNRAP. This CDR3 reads CASGLAPLLTTGGVTEAFF. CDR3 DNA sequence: TGTGCTAGTGGTTTGGCGCCACTACTGACGACAGGGGGCGTCACTGAAGCTTTCTTT.

As DNA, the CDR3 is TGCGCCAGCAGCCAAGGGACAGGGACCCACACTGAAGCTTTCTTT. It yields the protein CASSQGTGTHTEAFF. This chain joins TRBV4-1 and TRBJ1-1; 8 bases line up with TRBD1. With 1 base clipped from V and 3 bases from J, the junction kept 4 bases outside the gene matches. This CDR3 comprises 15 residues. Germline loops: CDR1 MGHRA, CDR2 YSYEKL.

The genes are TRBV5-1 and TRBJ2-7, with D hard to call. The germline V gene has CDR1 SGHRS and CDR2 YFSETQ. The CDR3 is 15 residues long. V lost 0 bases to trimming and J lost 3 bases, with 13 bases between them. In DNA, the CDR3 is TGCGCCAGCAGCTTGGAATCGGCCAGGAACTACGAGCAGTACTTC. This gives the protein CASSLESARNYEQYF.

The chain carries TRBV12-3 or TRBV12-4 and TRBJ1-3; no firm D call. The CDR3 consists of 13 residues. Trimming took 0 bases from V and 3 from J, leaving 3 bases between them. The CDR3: CASSLASGNTIYF. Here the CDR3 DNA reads TGTGCCAGCAGTTTAGCCAGTGGAAACACCATATATTTT.

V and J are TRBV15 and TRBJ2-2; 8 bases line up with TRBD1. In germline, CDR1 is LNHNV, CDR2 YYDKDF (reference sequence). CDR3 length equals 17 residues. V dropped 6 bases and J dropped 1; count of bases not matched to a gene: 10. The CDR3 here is CATRKAQGAWNTGELFF. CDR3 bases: TGTGCCACCAGAAAGGCCCAGGGGGCGTGGAACACCGGGGAGCTGTTTTTT.

The chain's CDR3 is CASTSGTRQRADTQYF. DNA of the CDR3: TGTGCCAGCACCTCCGGGACACGTCAAAGGGCAGATACGCAGTATTTT. The chain employs TRBV7-2 and TRBJ2-3; D might be TRBD1 (6 bases). This CDR3 has 16 amino acids. CDR1 SGHTA and CDR2 FQGNSA come from the germline V gene. Trimming stripped 7 bases from V and 4 bases from J, with 21 bases between.

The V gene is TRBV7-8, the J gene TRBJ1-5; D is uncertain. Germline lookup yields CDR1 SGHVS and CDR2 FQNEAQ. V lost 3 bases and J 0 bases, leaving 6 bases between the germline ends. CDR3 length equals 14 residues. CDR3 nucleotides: TGTGCCAGCAGCTTGAGGGATAGCAATCAGCCCCAGCATTTT. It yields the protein CASSLRDSNQPQHF. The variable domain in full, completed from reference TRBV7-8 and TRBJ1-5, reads GAGVSQSPRYKVAKRGQDVALRCDPISGHVSLFWYQQALGQGPEFLTYFQNEAQLDKSGLPSDRFFAERPEGSVSTLKIQRTQQEDSAVYLCASSLRDSNQPQHFGDGTRLSIL.

In nucleotides, the CDR3 is TGTGCCAGCAGTTTGAATAGCGGCTACACCTTC. This gives the protein CASSLNSGYTF. The chain couples TRBV28 to TRBJ1-2; no clear D. CDR3 size: 11 residues. Trimming shortened V by 3 bases and J by 8 bases, and 7 bases separated the two germline ends. Germline lookup yields CDR1 MDHEN and CDR2 SYDVKM.

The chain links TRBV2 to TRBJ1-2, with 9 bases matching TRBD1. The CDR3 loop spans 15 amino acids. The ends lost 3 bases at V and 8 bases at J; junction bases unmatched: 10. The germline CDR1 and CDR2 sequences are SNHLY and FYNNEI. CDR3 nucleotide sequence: TGTGCCAGCAGTGACTCGGACAGGGGACATTACGGCTACACCTTC. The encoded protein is CASSDSDRGHYGYTF.

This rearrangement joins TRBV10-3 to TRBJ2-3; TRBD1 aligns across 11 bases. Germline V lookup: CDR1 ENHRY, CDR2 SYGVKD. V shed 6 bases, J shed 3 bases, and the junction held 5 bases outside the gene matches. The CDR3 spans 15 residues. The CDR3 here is CAIRIGTGGTDTQYF. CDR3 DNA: TGTGCCATCAGAATTGGGACAGGGGGGACAGATACGCAGTATTTT.

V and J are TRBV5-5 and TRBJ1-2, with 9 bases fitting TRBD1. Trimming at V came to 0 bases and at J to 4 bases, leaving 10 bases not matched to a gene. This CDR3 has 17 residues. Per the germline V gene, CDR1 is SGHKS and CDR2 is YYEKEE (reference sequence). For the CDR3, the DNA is TGTGCCAGCAGCTTGGCCCCCGGGACAGGGTCATCCTATGGCTACACCTTC. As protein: CASSLAPGTGSSYGYTF.

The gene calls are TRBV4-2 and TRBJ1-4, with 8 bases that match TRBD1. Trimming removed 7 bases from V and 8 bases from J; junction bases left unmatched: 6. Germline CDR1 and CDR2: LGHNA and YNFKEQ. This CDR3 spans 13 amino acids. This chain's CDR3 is CASKQGAGEKLFF. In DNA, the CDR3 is TGTGCCAGCAAGCAGGGGGCGGGAGAAAAACTGTTTTTT.

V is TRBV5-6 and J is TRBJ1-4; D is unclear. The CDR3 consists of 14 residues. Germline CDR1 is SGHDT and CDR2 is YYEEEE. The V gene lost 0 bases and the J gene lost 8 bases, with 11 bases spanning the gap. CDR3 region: CASSLGPTEEKLFF. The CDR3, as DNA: TGTGCCAGCAGCTTGGGTCCTACGGAGGAAAAACTGTTTTTT. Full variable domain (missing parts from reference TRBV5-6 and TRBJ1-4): DAGVTQSPTHLIKTRGQQVTLRCSPKSGHDTVSWYQQALGQGPQFIFQYYEEEERQRGNFPDRFSGHQFPNYSSELNVNALLLGDSALYLCASSLGPTEEKLFFGSGTQLSVL.